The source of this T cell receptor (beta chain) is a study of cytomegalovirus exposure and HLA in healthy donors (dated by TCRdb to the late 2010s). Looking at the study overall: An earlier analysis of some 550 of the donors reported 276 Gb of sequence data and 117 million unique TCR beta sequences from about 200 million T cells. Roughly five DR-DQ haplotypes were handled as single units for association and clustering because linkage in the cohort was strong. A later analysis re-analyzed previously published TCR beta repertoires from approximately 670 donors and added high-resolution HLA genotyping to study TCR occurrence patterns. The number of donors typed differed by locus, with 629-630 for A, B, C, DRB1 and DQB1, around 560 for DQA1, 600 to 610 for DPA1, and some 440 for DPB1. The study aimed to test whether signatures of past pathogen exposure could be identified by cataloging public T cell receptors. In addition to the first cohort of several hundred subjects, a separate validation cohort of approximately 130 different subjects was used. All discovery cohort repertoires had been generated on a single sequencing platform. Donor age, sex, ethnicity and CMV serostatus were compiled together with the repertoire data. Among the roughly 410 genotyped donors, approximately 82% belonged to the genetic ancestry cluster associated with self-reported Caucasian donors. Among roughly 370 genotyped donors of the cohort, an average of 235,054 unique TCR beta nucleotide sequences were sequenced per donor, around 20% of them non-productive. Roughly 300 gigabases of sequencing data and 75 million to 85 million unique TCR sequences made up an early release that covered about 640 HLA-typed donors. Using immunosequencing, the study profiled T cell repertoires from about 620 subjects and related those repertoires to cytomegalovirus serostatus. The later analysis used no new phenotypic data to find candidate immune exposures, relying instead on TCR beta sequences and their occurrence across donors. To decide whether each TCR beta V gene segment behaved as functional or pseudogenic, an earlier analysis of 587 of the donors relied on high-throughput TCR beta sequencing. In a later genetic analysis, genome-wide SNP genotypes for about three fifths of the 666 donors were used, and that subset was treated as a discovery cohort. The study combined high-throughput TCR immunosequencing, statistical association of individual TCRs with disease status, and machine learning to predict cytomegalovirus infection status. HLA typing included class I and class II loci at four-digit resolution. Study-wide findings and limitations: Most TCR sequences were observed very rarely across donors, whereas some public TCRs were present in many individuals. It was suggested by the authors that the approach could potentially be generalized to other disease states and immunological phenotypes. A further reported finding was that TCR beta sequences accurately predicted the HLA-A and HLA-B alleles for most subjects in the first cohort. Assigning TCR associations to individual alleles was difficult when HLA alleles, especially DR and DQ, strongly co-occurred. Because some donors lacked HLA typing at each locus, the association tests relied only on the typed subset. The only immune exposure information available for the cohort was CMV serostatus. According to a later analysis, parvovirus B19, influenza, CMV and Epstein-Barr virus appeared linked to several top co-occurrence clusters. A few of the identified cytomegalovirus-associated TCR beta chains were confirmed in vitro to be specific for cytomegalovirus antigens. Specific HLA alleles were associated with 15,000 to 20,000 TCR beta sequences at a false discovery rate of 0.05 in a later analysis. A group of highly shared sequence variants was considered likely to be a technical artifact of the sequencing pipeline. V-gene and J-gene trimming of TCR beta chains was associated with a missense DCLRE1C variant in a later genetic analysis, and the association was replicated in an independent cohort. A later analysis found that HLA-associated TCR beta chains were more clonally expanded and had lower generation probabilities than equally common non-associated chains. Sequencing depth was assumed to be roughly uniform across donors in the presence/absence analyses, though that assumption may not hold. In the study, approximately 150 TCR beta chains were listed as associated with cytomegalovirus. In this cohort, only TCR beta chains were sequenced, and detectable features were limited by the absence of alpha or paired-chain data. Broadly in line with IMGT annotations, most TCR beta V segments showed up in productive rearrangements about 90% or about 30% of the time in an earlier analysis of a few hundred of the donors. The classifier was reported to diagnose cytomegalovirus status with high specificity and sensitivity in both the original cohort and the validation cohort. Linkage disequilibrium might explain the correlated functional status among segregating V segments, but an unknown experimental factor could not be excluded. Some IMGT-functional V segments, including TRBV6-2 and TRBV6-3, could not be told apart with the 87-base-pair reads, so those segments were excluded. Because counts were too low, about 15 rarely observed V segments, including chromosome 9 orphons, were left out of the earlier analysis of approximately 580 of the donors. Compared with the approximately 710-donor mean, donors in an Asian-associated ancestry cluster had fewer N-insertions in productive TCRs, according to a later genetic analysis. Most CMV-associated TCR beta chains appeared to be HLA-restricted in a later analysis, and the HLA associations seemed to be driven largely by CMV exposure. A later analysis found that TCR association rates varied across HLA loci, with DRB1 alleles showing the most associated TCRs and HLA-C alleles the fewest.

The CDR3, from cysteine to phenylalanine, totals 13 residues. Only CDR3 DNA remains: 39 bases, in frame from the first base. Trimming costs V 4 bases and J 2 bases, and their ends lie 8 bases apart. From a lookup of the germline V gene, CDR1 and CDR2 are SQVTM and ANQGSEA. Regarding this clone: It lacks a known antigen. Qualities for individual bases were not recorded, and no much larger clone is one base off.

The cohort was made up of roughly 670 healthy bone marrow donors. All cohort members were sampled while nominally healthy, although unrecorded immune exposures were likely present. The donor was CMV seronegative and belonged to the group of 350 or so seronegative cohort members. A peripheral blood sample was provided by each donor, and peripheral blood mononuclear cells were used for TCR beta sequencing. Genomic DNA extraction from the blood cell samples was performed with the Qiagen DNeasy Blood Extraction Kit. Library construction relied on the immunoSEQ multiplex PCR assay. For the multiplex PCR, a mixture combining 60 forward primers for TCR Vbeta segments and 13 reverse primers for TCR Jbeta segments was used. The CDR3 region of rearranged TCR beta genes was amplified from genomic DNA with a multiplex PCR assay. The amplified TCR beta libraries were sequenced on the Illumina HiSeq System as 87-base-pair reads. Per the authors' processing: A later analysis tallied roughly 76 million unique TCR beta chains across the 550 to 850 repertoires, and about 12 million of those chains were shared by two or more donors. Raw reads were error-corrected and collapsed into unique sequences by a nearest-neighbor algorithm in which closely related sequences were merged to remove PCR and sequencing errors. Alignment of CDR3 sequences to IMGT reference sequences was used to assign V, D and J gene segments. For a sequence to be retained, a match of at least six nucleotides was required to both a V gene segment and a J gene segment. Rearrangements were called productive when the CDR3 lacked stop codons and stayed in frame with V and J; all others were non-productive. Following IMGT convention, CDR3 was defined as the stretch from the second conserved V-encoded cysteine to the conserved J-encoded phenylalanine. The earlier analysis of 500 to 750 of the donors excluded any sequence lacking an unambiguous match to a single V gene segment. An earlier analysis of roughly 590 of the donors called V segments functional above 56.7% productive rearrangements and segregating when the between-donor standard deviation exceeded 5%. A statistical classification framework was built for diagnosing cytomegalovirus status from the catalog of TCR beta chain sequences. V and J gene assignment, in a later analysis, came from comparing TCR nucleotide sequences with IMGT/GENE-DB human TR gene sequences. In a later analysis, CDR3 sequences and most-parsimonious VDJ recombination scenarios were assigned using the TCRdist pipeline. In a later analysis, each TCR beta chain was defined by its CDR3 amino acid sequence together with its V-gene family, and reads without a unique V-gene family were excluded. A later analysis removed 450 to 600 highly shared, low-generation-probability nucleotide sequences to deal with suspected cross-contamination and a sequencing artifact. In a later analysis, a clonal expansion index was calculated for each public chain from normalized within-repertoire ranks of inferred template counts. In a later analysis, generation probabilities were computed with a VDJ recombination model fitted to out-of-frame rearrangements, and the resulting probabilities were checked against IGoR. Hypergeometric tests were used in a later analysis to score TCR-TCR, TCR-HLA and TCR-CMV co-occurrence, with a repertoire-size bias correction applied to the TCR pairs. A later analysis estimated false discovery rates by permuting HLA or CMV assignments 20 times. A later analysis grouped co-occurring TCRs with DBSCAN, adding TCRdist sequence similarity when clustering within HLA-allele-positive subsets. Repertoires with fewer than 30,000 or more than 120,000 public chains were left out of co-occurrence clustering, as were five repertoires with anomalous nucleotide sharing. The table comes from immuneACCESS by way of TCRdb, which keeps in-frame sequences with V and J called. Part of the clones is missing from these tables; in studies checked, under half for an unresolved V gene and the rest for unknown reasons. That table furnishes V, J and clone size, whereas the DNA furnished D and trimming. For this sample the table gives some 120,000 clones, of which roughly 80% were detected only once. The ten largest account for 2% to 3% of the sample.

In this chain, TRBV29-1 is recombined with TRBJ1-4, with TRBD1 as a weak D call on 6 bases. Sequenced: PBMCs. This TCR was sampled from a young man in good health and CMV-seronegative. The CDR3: CSVGGGTNEKLFF. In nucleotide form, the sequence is TGCAGCGTTGGTGGGGGCACTAATGAAAAACTGTTTTTT.